Each of the 12 T cell receptor beta chains below was sequenced from the same sample in a study of vaccination effects on CD4 cells after COVID-19. ViraFEST used viral peptide pools to expand antigen-specific CD4+ T cells before sequencing. Culture proceeded for 9 to 11 days, and CD4+ T cells were then isolated. The vaccine given was either BNT162b2 or mRNA-1273, in two doses. TCRdb's copy holds only in-frame clones and misses some; the assay was immunoSEQ multiplex PCR. The sample comprises approximately 83,000 clones, roughly 73% of which are singletons, and 0.85% to 1.2% rests with the top ten. These TCRs' antigens remain unknown. The sequenced sample was CD4+ T cells from PBMCs cultured with HCoV-OC43 spike peptides, obtained after COVID-19 vaccination. Noted subset: HCoV-OC43 spike overlapping peptide pool stimulation. The receptors were gathered from a human donor who received a COVID-19 vaccine.

J is TRBJ1-1 and V is TRBV15, with D maybe TRBD1 (5 bases). Trimming took 1 base from V and 0 from J, leaving 9 bases between them. This CDR3 is built from 15 residues. From germline, CDR1 is LNHNV and CDR2 YYDKDF (reference sequence). The CDR3 reads CATSRVIGVNTEAFF. CDR3 DNA sequence: TGTGCCACCAGCAGAGTAATAGGGGTGAACACTGAAGCTTTCTTT.

V and J are TRBV12-3 or TRBV12-4 and TRBJ2-1; unclear D gene. V lost 1 base, J lost 9 bases, and 7 bases lay in between. The CDR3 is 12 amino acids. CDR3 coding DNA: TGTGCCAGCAGTTTAGGGGTGGGTGAGCAGTTCTTC. It translates to CASSLGVGEQFF.

V usage is TRBV9 and J usage is TRBJ2-1, with TRBD2 identical over 14 bases. Trimming at V came to 2 bases and at J to 8 bases, leaving 6 bases not matched to a gene. Germline CDR1 SGDLS, CDR2 YYNGEE. The CDR3 has 16 residues. CDR3 in DNA: TGTGCCAGCAGCGTTACCGGGACTAGCGGGGGATATGAGCAGTTCTTC. Its protein product is CASSVTGTSGGYEQFF.

CDR3: CASGTWARTEAFF. The CDR3 DNA follows: TGTGCCAGCGGAACGTGGGCGCGGACTGAAGCTTTCTTT. V is TRBV12-3 or TRBV12-4 and J is TRBJ1-1; D uncertain. V lost 8 bases and J 5 bases, leaving 15 bases between the germline ends. This CDR3 has 13 amino acids.

The chain employs TRBV4-2 and TRBJ2-5; 10 nucleotides match TRBD1. V lost 4 bases to trimming and J lost 3 bases; unmatched junction nucleotides: 5. From germline, CDR1 is LGHNA and CDR2 YNFKEQ. The CDR3 is 15 residues long. The CDR3 loop is CASSRTGGTKETQYF. The CDR3, as DNA: TGTGCCAGCAGCCGGACAGGGGGAACTAAAGAGACCCAGTACTTC.

The V and J genes are TRBV7-3 and TRBJ2-2; TRBD2 matches 7 bases. The germline gives CDR1 SGHTA, CDR2 FQGTGA. The CDR3 runs 16 residues. V dropped 0 bases and J dropped 4; count of bases not matched to a gene: 5. CDR3 in amino acids: CASSLTPGGVTGELFF. The CDR3 DNA reads TGTGCCAGCAGCTTAACCCCGGGGGGAGTCACCGGGGAGCTGTTTTTT. Based on the CDR3 plus reference TRBV7-3 and TRBJ2-2, the full variable domain is GAGVSQTPSNKVTEKGKYVELRCDPISGHTALYWYRQSLGQGPEFLIYFQGTGAADDSGLPNDRFFAVRPEGSVSTLKIQRTERGDSAVYLCASSLTPGGVTGELFFGEGSRLTVL.

The V call is TRBV6-2 or TRBV6-3, the J call TRBJ2-3; perhaps TRBD1 as D (5 bases). Germline CDR1 MNHEY, CDR2 SVGEGT. The CDR3 extends over 17 amino acids. Trimming removed 5 bases at V and 0 bases at J, with 18 bases between. CDR3 protein: CASSTRSQGPSTDTQYF. In DNA form, the CDR3 reads TGTGCCAGCAGTACCAGATCCCAGGGCCCTAGCACAGATACGCAGTATTTT.

The gene calls are TRBV7-3 and TRBJ2-3; D might be TRBD2 (5 bases). This CDR3 is 14 amino acids long. Trimming stripped 3 bases from V and 0 bases from J, with 7 bases between. Germline loops: CDR1 SGHTA, CDR2 FQGTGA. DNA for the CDR3: TGTGCCAGCAGCTTTGGACTCAGCACAGATACGCAGTATTTT. Its protein product is CASSFGLSTDTQYF.

The chain recombines TRBV4-1 with TRBJ2-3; D is undetermined. This CDR3 has 16 residues. Looked up from germline, CDR1 is MGHRA and CDR2 is YSYEKL. V was pared by 1 base and J by 4 bases, with 15 bases between. CDR3 sequence reads: CASSQGLLRSADTQYF. In DNA, the CDR3 is TGCGCCAGCAGCCAAGGGCTCCTTCGGAGCGCAGATACGCAGTATTTT.

The chain uses TRBV30 and TRBJ1-2; D may be TRBD1 (5 bases). Germline CDR1 is GTSNPN and CDR2 is SVGIG (reference sequence). The V end was cut by 5 bases, the J end by 5 bases, with 18 bases between. There are 14 residues in the CDR3. The CDR3: CAWALAQGYYGYTF. In DNA form, the CDR3 reads TGTGCCTGGGCCCTCGCGCAGGGCTATTATGGCTACACCTTC.

V usage is TRBV7-8 and J usage is TRBJ2-2; TRBD2 aligns across 9 bases. J lost 4 bases, V lost 2 bases, and 23 bases had no gene match. CDR1 and CDR2 (germline): SGHVS, FQNEAQ. This CDR3 comprises 22 residues. The CDR3 bases are TGTGCCAGCAGCTTACTCTCGTGGCGGGGGGGTGTACGTCGAGACAGCACCGGGGAGCTGTTTTTT. The encoded protein is CASSLLSWRGGVRRDSTGELFF.

The genes are TRBV5-6 and TRBJ1-3; D is ambiguous. Germline lookup yields CDR1 SGHDT and CDR2 YYEEEE. V was trimmed by 2 bases and J by 2 bases, leaving 11 bases between them. The CDR3 loop spans 15 amino acids. CDR3 region: CASSFDRLPGNTIYF. The DNA for the CDR3 is TGTGCCAGCAGCTTCGACCGTCTTCCTGGAAACACCATATATTTT. Full variable domain (outside the CDR3, taken from reference TRBV5-6 and TRBJ1-3): DAGVTQSPTHLIKTRGQQVTLRCSPKSGHDTVSWYQQALGQGPQFIFQYYEEEERQRGNFPDRFSGHQFPNYSSELNVNALLLGDSALYLCASSFDRLPGNTIYFGEGSWLTVV.